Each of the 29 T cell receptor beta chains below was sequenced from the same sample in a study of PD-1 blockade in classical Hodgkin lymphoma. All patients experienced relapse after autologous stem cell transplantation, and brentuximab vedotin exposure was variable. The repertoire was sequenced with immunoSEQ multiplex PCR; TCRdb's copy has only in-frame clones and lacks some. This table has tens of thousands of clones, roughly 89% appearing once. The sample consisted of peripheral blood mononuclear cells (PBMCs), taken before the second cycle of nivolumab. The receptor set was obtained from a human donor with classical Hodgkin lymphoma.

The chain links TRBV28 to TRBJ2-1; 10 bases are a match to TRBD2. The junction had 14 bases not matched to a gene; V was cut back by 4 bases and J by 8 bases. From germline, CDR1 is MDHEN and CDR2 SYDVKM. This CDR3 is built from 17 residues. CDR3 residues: CASSSPLSGRARDEQFF. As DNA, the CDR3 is TGTGCCAGCAGTTCACCACTCAGCGGGAGGGCCCGGGATGAGCAGTTCTTC.

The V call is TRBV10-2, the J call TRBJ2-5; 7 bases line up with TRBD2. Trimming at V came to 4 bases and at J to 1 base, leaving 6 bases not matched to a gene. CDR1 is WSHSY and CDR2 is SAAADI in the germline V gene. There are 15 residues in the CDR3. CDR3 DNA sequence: TGCGCCAGCAGTGTACGTCGGGGGGTCCAAGAGACCCAGTACTTC. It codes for CASSVRRGVQETQYF.

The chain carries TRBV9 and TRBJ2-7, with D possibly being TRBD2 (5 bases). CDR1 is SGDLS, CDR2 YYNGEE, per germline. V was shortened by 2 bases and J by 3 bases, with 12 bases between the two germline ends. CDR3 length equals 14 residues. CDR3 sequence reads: CASSVIPSSYEQYF. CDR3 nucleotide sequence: TGTGCCAGCAGCGTTATTCCTAGCAGCTACGAGCAGTACTTC.

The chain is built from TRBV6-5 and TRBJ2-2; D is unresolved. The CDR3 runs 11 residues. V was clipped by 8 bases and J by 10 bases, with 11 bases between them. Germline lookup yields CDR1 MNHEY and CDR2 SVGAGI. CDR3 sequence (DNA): TGTGCCAGCCAAGGGCCTGAGGAGCTGTTTTTT. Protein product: CASQGPEELFF.

CDR3 bases: TGTGCCAGCAGCTCTGGGATTTTAAACATTCAGTACTTC. It is translated as CASSSGILNIQYF. The chain uses TRBV7-6 and TRBJ2-4, with D hard to call. The CDR3 runs to 13 residues. Germline values: CDR1 SGHVS, CDR2 FNYEAQ. V lost 4 bases and J lost 6, with 10 bases in between.

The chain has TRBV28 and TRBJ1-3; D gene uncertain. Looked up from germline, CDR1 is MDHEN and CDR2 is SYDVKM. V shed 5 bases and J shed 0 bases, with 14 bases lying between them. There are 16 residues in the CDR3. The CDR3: CASSTTGTSSGNTIYF. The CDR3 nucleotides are TGTGCCAGCAGTACCACGGGAACCAGCTCTGGAAACACCATATATTTT.

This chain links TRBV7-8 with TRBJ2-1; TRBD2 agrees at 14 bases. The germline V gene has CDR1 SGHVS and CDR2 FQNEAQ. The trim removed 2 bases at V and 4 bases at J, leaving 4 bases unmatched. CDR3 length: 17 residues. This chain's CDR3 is CASSLTWTSGGYNEQFF. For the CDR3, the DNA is TGTGCCAGCAGCTTAACTTGGACTAGCGGGGGGTACAATGAGCAGTTCTTC.

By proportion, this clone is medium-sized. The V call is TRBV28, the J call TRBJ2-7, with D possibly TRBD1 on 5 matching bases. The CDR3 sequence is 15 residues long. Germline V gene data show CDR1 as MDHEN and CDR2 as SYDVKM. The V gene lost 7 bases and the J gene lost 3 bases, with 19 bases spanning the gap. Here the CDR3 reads CASKRGPGPFYEQYF. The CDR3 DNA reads TGTGCCAGCAAAAGGGGCCCCGGACCTTTCTACGAGCAGTACTTC.

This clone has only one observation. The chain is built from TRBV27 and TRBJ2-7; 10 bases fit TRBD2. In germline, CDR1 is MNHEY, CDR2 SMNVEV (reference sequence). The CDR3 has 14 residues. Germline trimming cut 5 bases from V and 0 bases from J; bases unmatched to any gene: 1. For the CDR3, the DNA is TGTGCCAGCAGTAGACTAGCGGGCTCCTACGAGCAGTACTTC. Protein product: CASSRLAGSYEQYF.

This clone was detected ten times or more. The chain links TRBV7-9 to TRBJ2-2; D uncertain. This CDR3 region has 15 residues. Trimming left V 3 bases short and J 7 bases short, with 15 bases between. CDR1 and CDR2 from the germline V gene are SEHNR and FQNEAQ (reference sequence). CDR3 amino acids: CASSLPSSHNGELFF. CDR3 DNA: TGTGCCAGCAGCTTGCCTTCTTCTCACAACGGGGAGCTGTTTTTT. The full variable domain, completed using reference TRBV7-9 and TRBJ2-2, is DTGVSQNPRHKITKRGQNVTFRCDPISEHNRLYWYRQTLGQGPEFLTYFQNEAQLEKSRLLSDRFSAERPKGSFSTLEIQRTEQGDSAMYLCASSLPSSHNGELFFGEGSRLTVL.

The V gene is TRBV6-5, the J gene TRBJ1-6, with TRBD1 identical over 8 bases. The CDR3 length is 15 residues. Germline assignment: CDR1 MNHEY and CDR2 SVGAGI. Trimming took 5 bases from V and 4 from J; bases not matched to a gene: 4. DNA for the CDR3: TGTGCCAGCAGTCGACAGGGGTTGTATAATTCACCCCTCCACTTT. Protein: CASSRQGLYNSPLHF.

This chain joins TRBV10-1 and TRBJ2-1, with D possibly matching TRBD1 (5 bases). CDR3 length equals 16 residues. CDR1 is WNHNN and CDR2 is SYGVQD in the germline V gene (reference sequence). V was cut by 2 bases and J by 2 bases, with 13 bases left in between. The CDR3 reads CASSEGTFRAYNEQFF. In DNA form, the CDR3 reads TGCGCCAGCAGTGAGGGTACCTTCAGGGCCTACAATGAGCAGTTCTTC.

CDR3 loop: CASSPRQLGYNEQFF. CDR3 nucleotides: TGTGCCAGCAGCCCACGACAGTTGGGGTACAATGAGCAGTTCTTC. The chain recombines TRBV11-2 with TRBJ2-1; a possible D gene is TRBD1 (5 bases). The germline V gene has CDR1 SGHAT and CDR2 FQNNGV. The CDR3 totals 15 residues. Trimming cost V 5 bases and J 4 bases, with 15 bases left between them. The variable domain in full, with the rest retrieved from reference TRBV11-2 and TRBJ2-1, is EAGVAQSPRYKIIEKRQSVAFWCNPISGHATLYWYQQILGQGPKLLIQFQNNGVVDDSQLPKDRFSAERLKGVDSTLKIQPAKLEDSAVYLCASSPRQLGYNEQFFGPGTRLTVL.

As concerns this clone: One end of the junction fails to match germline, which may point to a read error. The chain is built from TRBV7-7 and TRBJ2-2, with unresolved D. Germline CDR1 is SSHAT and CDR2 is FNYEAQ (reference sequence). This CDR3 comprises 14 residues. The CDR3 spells CASSLVLNTGELFF. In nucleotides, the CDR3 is TGTGCTAGCAGCTTAGTTCTGAACACCGGGGAGCTGTTTTTT.

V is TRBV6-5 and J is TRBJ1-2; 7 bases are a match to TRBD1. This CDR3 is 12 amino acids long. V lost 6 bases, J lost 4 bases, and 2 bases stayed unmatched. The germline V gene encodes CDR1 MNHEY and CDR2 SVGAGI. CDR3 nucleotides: TGTGCCAGCAGGACAGGGACCTATGGCTACACCTTC. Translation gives CASRTGTYGYTF.

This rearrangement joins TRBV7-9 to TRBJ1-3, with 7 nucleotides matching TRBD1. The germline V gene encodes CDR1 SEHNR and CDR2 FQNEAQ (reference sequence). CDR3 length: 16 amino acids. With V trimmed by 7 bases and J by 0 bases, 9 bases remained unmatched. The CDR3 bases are TGTGCCAGCACCAGACAGGGCCTCAGCTCTGGAAACACCATATATTTT. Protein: CASTRQGLSSGNTIYF.

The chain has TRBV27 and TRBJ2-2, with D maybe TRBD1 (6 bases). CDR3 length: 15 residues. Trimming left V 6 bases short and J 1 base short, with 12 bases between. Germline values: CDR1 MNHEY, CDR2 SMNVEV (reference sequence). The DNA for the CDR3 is TGTGCCAGCAGCCCCGGGACAAAGAACACCGGGGAGCTGTTTTTT. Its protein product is CASSPGTKNTGELFF.

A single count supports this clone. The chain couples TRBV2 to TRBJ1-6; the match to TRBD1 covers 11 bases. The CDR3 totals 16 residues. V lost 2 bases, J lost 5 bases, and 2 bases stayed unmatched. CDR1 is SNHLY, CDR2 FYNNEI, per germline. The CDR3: CASSEWDRGNNSPLHF. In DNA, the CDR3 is TGTGCCAGCAGTGAATGGGACAGGGGGAATAATTCACCCCTCCACTTT.

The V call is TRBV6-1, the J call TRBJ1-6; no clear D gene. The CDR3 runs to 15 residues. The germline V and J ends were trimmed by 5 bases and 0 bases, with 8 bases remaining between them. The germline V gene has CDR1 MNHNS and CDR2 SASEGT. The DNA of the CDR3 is TGTGCCAGCAGTCAAAGAAGCTCCTATAATTCACCCCTCCACTTT. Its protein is CASSQRSSYNSPLHF.

This chain's CDR3 is CATKDRGNSPLHF. The CDR3 region has the DNA TGTGCCACGAAAGACAGGGGGAATTCACCCCTCCACTTT. This chain uses TRBV15 with TRBJ1-6; 9 nucleotides align to TRBD1. The CDR3 contains 13 residues. V shed 9 bases, J shed 7 bases, and the junction held 4 bases outside the gene matches. The V gene's germline CDR1 is LNHNV and CDR2 YYDKDF (reference sequence).

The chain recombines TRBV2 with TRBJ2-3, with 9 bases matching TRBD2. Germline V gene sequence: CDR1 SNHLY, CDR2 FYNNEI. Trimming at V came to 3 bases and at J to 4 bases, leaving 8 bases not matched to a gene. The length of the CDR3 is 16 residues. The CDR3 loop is CASSELGGRVSDTQYF. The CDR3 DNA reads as TGTGCCAGCAGTGAGCTGGGCGGGAGGGTCTCAGATACGCAGTATTTT.

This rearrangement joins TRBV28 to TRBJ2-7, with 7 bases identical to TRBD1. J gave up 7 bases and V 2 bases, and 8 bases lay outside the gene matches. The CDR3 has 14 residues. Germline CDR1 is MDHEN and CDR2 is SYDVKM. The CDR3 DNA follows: TGTGCCAGCAGTTTAGGCAGGGGGTTGGGAGAGCAGTACTTC. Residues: CASSLGRGLGEQYF.

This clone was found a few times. Written as DNA, the CDR3 is TGCAGCGTTGGTGGGAGCGCTGAAGCTTTCTTT. This sequence encodes CSVGGSAEAFF. The rearrangement joins TRBV29-1 to TRBJ1-1; unclear D gene. Germline-derived CDR1 and CDR2 are SQVTM and ANQGSEA. The CDR3 has 11 residues. V was cut by 4 bases and J by 6 bases, with 9 bases left in between.

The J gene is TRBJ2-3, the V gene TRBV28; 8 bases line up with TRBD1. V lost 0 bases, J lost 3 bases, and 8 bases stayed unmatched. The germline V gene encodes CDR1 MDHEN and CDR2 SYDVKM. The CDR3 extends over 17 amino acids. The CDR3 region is CASSLWVRGQGTDTQYF. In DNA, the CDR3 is TGTGCCAGCAGTTTATGGGTCAGGGGGCAGGGGACAGATACGCAGTATTTT.

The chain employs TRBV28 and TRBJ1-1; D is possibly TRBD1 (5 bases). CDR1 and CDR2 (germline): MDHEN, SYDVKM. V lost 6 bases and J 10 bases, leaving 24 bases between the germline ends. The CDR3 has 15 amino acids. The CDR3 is CASRLNLDSKGAAFF. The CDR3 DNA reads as TGTGCCAGCAGACTTAATCTCGACAGTAAAGGGGCAGCTTTCTTT.

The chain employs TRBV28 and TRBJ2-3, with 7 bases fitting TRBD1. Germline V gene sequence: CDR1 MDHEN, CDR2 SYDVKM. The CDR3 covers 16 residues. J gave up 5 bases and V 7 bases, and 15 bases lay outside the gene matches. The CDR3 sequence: CASTNGEGADLDTQYF. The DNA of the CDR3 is TGTGCCAGCACTAACGGAGAGGGGGCCGACTTAGATACGCAGTATTTT. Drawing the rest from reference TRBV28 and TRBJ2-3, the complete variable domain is DVKVTQSSRYLVKRTGEKVFLECVQDMDHENMFWYRQDPGLGLRLIYFSYDVKMKEKGDIPEGYSVSREKKERFSLILESASTNQTSMYLCASTNGEGADLDTQYFGPGTRLTVL.

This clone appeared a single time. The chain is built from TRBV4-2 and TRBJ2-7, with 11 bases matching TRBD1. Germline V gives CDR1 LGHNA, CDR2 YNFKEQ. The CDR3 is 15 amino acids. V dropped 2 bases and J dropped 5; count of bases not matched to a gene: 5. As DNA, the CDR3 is TGTGCCAGCAGCCAACCGGACAGGGGGCGCCACGAGCAGTACTTC. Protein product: CASSQPDRGRHEQYF.

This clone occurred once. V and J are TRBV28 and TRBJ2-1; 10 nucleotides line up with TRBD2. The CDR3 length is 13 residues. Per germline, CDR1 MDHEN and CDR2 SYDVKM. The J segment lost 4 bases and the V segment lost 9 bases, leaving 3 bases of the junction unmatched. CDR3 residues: CASRTSGYNEQFF. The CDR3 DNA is TGTGCCAGTAGGACTAGCGGATACAATGAGCAGTTCTTC.

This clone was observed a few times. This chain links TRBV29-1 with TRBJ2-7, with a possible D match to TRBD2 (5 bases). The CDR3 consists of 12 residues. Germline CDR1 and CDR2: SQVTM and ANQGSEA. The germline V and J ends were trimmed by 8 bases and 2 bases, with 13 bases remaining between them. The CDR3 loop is CSIRTSTYEQYF. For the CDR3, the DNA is TGCAGCATTAGGACTTCCACCTACGAGCAGTACTTC.